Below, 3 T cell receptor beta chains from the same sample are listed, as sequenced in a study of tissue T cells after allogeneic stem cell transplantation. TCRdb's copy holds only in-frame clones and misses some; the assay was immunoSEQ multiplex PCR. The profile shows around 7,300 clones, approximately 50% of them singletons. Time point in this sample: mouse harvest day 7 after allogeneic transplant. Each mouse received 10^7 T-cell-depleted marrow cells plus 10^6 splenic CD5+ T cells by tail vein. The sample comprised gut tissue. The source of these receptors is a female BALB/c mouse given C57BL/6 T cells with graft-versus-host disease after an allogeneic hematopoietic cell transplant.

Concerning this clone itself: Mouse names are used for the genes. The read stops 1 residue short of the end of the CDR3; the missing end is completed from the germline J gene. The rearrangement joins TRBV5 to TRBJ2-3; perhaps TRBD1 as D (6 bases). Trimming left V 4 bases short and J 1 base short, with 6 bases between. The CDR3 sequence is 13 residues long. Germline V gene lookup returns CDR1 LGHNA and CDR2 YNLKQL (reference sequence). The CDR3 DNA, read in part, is TGTGCCAGCAGCCGACAGGGTGCAGAAACGCTGTAT. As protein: CASSRQGAETLY. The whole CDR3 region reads CASSRQGAETLYF.

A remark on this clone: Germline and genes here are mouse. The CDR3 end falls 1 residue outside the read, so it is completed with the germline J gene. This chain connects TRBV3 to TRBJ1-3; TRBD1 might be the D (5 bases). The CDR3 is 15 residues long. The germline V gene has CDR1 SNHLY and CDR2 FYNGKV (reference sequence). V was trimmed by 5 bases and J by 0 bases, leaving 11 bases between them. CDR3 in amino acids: CASSPGQNSGNTLYF. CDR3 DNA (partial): TGTGCCAGCAGCCCCGGACAAAATTCTGGAAATACGCTCTAT.

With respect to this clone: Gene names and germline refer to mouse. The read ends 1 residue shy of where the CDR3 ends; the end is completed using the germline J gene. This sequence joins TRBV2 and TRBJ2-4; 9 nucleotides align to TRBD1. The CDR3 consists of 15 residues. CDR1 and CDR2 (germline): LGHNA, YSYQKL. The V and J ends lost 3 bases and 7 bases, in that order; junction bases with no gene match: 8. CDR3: CASSHGQGKQDTLYF. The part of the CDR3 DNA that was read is TGTGCCAGCAGCCATGGACAGGGGAAGCAGGACACCTTGTAC.